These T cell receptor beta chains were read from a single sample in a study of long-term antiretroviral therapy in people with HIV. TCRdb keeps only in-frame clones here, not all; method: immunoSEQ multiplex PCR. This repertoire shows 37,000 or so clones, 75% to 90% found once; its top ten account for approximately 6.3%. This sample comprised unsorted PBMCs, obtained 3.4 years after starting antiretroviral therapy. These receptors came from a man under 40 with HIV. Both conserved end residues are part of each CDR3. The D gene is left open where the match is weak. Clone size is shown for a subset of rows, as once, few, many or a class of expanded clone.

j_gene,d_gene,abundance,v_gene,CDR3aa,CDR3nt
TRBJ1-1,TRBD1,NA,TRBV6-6,CASINRGSMNTEAFF,TGTGCCAGCATCAACAGGGGCAGTATGAACACTGAAGCTTTCTTT
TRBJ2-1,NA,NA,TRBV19,CASRPMRGGEDHWGNEQFF,TGTGCCAGTAGACCGATGAGAGGGGGGGAGGATCATTGGGGCAATGAGCAGTTCTTC
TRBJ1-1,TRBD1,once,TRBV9,CASSPRQGLNTEAFF,TGTGCCAGCAGCCCCCGACAGGGGTTAAACACTGAAGCTTTCTTT
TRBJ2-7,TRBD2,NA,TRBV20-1,CSRLAVREQYF,TGCAGTCGACTAGCGGTACGCGAGCAGTACTTC
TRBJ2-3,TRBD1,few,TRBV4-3,CASSQDRGTGSDTQYF,TGCGCCAGCAGCCAAGATAGGGGGACAGGGTCAGATACGCAGTATTTT
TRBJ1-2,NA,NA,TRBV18,CASSLYRELNYGYTF,TGTGCCAGCTCACTCTACAGGGAACTTAACTATGGCTACACCTTC
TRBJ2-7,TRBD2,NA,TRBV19,CASSAGGPGEQYF,TGTGCCAGTTCAGCGGGAGGGCCGGGTGAGCAGTACTTC
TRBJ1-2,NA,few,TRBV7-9,CASSVPGPARGYTF,TGTGCCAGCAGCGTACCGGGCCCCGCGCGGGGCTACACCTTC
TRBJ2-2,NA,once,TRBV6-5,CASRRGTNTGELFF,TGTGCCAGCCGTCGGGGGACGAACACCGGGGAGCTGTTTTTT
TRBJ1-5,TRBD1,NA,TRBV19,CASIKGQVEDSNQPQHF,TGTGCCAGTATAAAAGGACAGGTGGAGGATAGCAATCAGCCCCAGCATTTT
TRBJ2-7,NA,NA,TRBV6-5,CASSYSTGSGYEQYF,TGTGCCAGCAGTTACTCGACGGGATCGGGCTACGAGCAGTACTTC
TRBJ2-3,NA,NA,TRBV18,CASSLRRAAITDTQYF,TGTGCCAGCTCACTGAGGCGGGCTGCGATCACAGATACGCAGTATTTT
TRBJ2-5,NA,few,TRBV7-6,CASSRAQVLGETQYF,TGTGCCAGCAGCCGCGCGCAAGTCCTGGGAGAGACCCAGTACTTC
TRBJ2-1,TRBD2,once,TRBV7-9,CASSPTSGIAVNNEQFF,TGTGCCAGCAGCCCGACTAGCGGGATAGCGGTTAACAATGAGCAGTTCTTC
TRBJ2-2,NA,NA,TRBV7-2,CASSLAGYGTGELFF,TGTGCCAGCAGCTTAGCGGGGTATGGGACCGGGGAGCTGTTTTTT
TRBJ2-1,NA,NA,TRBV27,CASKGHAFDEQFF,TGTGCCAGCAAGGGACACGCGTTCGATGAGCAGTTCTTC
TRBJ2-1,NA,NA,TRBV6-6,CASSPDGSSYNEQFF,TGTGCCAGCAGTCCAGACGGCAGCTCCTACAATGAGCAGTTCTTC
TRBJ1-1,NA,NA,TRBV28,CASNPGTAIFKF,TGTGCCAGCAATCCCGGGACCGCCATCTTTAAATTT
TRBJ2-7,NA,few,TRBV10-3,CAISDSKVTYEQYF,TGTGCCATCTCCGATTCAAAGGTTACCTACGAGCAGTACTTC
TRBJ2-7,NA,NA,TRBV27,CASRNPGVGYEQYF,TGTGCCAGCAGGAACCCGGGGGTCGGCTACGAGCAGTACTTC
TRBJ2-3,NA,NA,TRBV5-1,CASSIRGITDTQYF,TGCGCCAGCAGCATCCGGGGAATCACAGATACGCAGTATTTT
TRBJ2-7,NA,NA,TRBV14,CASSLIGGPDYEQYF,TGTGCCAGCAGCCTGATAGGGGGACCCGACTACGAGCAGTACTTC
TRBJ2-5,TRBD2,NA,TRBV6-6,CASRPSGSVETQYF,TGTGCCAGCCGGCCTAGCGGGAGTGTAGAGACCCAGTACTTC